This T cell receptor (beta chain) appears in the sequencing data of a study of OX40 agonist ivuxolimab in advanced cancers. Method: immunoSEQ multiplex PCR; TCRdb's copy keeps in-frame clones and lacks some. The sample has 50,000 to 60,000 clones, about 80% seen once. This CDR3 is built from 15 residues. The germline V gene encodes CDR1 KGHSH and CDR2 LQKENI. Trimming shortened V by 4 bases and J by 2 bases, and 15 bases separated the two germline ends. Sample: CD4+ or CD8+ T cells sorted from blood, taken in a trial of the OX40 agonist ivuxolimab. This chain connects TRBV18 to TRBJ2-7; D is tentatively TRBD1 or TRBD2 (6 bases each). The receptor was derived from an adult with an advanced solid tumor such as melanoma, head and neck, liver or kidney cancer. The CDR3 DNA is TGTGCCAGCTCACTCGGGGGCTCCCCTACCTACGAGCAGTACTTC. Amino acids: CASSLGGSPTYEQYF.